One sample yielded the 3 T cell receptor beta chains listed below, sequenced in a study of vaccination and CD4 T cells after COVID-19. Their antigens are not known. Cultured CD4+ T cell DNA underwent sequencing with the Oncomine TCR Beta short-read assay. TCRdb analysed the PCR reads with MiXCR anew, one entry per CDR3 protein. There are around 13,000 distinct CDR3 sequences in the sample; over 20% occur only once, and approximately 16% lies in the top ten. Indicated treatment: approximately 11-day PBMC culture with coronavirus spike peptide pools or control peptides (ViraFEST assay). The material sequenced was cultured CD4+ T cells from blood. These receptors originate from a human donor with COVID-19.

This chain uses TRBV19 with TRBJ1-5, with 11 bases that match TRBD1. The germline CDR1 and CDR2 sequences are LNHDA and SQIVND (reference sequence). The CDR3 has 15 amino acids. V dropped 6 bases and J dropped 3; count of bases not matched to a gene: 4. CDR3 coding DNA: TGTGCCAGTAGGACGGGACAGGGGGACAATCAGCCCCAGCATTTT. It is translated as CASRTGQGDNQPQHF.

In this sample, this clonotype turned up a few times. CDR3 DNA sequence: TGTGCCAGCAGCTTAGTCCCGGGGGCGGGTCAGCCCCAGCATTTT. It yields the protein CASSLVPGAGQPQHF. V and J are TRBV7-2 and TRBJ1-5; a weak D match, TRBD1 (6 bases). V lost 1 base to trimming and J lost 6 bases, with 13 bases between them. Germline V gene sequence: CDR1 SGHTA, CDR2 FQGNSA. The CDR3 is 15 residues long.

The chain joins TRBV7-9 to TRBJ2-7, with TRBD1 identical over 8 bases. After removal of 5 bases from V and 5 bases from J, the junction contained 5 bases not matched to a gene. Germline lookup yields CDR1 SEHNR and CDR2 FQNEAQ (reference sequence). The length of the CDR3 is 13 residues. The CDR3 loop is CASSRTGNDEQYF. The DNA for the CDR3 is TGTGCCAGCAGCAGGACAGGGAACGACGAGCAGTACTTC.